Listed below are T cell receptor beta chains from one sample, sequenced in a study of beta chain features in type 1 diabetes. Using immunoSEQ multiplex PCR, the repertoire was profiled, and TCRdb retains in-frame clones only, with some absent. Of 300,000 to 450,000 clones listed, around 19% are singletons. Sequenced input: naive CD4+ T cells from blood. The receptor set was obtained from a woman aged 18-30 years in good health. Both conserved end residues are part of each CDR3. The D gene is left open where the match is weak. Not all rows give a size; the values are once, few, many and, for expanded clones, a class.

j_gene,d_gene,v_gene,abundance,CDR3aa,CDR3nt
TRBJ1-4,-,TRBV18,-,CASSPAQQVGEKLFF,TGTGCCAGCTCACCGGCCCAGCAGGTTGGTGAAAAACTGTTTTTT
TRBJ2-1,TRBD1,TRBV29-1,few,CSVVGEDRGKRGEQFF,TGCAGCGTGGTTGGGGAGGACAGGGGGAAGCGGGGTGAGCAGTTCTTC
TRBJ2-7,-,TRBV7-8,few,CASSRPAGEQYF,TGTGCCAGCAGCCGTCCAGCAGGGGAGCAGTACTTC
TRBJ2-5,-,TRBV30,-,CAWSVREYETQYF,TGTGCCTGGAGTGTACGGGAGTATGAGACCCAGTACTTC
TRBJ2-1,TRBD2,TRBV7-6,few,CASSLGLAGYNEQFF,TGTGCCAGCAGCTTAGGTCTAGCGGGGTACAATGAGCAGTTCTTC
TRBJ1-2,TRBD1,TRBV6-5,few,CASIGQGGGYTF,TGTGCCAGTATCGGACAGGGGGGAGGCTACACCTTC
TRBJ2-7,-,TRBV5-1,few,CASRGRSSYEQYF,TGCGCCAGCAGGGGTCGGAGCTCCTACGAGCAGTACTTC
TRBJ2-1,-,TRBV29-1,-,CSFRPSGLYNEQFF,TGCAGCTTTCGACCGAGCGGACTGTACAATGAGCAGTTCTTC
TRBJ2-5,-,TRBV5-6,-,CASSFRQEETQYF,TGTGCCAGCAGCTTCCGACAGGAAGAGACCCAGTACTTC
TRBJ2-5,-,TRBV7-2,once,CASNFRAASKGAQYF,TGTGCCAGCAACTTCCGAGCAGCGTCCAAGGGGGCCCAGTACTTC
TRBJ2-7,-,TRBV30,few,CAWSLPPGDYEQYF,TGTGCCTGGAGTCTACCCCCCGGGGACTACGAGCAGTACTTC
TRBJ1-2,TRBD1,TRBV20-1,few,CRIGQGNGYTF,TGCAGGATCGGACAGGGGAATGGCTACACCTTC
TRBJ2-1,-,TRBV2,-,CASSYRTAFGEQFF,TGTGCCAGCAGTTACCGGACTGCATTCGGCGAGCAGTTCTTC
TRBJ1-1,TRBD1,TRBV5-1,-,CASSHSGQGKNTEAFF,TGCGCCAGCAGCCATTCGGGACAGGGGAAGAACACTGAAGCTTTCTTT
TRBJ2-7,TRBD1,TRBV10-3,-,CAISESRTSAGGYEQYF,TGTGCCATCAGTGAGTCGAGGACCTCTGCAGGGGGTTACGAGCAGTACTTC
TRBJ2-1,TRBD2,TRBV30,-,CAWSVLTSGKYNEQFF,TGTGCCTGGAGTGTGTTGACTAGCGGCAAATACAATGAGCAGTTCTTC
TRBJ2-3,TRBD2,TRBV29-1,-,CSVDSGASTDTQYF,TGCAGCGTTGATAGCGGGGCAAGCACAGATACGCAGTATTTT
TRBJ1-1,TRBD1,TRBV11-2,few,CASSIDRGLAEAFF,TGTGCCAGCAGCATAGACAGGGGGCTCGCTGAAGCTTTCTTT
TRBJ1-2,-,TRBV30,few,CAWSRGQGGESYTF,TGTGCCTGGAGTAGGGGCCAGGGAGGGGAGAGCTACACCTTC
TRBJ1-4,TRBD1,TRBV5-4,-,CASSFAGGTDEKLFF,TGTGCCAGCAGCTTCGCAGGGGGGACCGATGAAAAACTGTTTTTT
TRBJ2-3,-,TRBV7-3,few,CASSFRGTDTQYF,TGTGCCAGCAGCTTCCGGGGCACAGATACGCAGTATTTT
TRBJ2-1,-,TRBV11-2,-,CASSQDPGTYNEQFF,TGTGCCAGCAGCCAGGACCCGGGAACCTACAATGAGCAGTTCTTC
TRBJ1-2,-,TRBV30,-,CASRGSSYTF,TGTGCCTCAAGGGGTAGTAGCTACACCTTC
TRBJ2-1,TRBD2,TRBV6-5,few,CASSWGGTSHNEQFF,TGTGCCAGCAGTTGGGGAGGGACTAGCCACAATGAGCAGTTCTTC
TRBJ1-5,-,TRBV7-2,few,CASSLRGDQPQHF,TGTGCCAGCAGCTTACGGGGTGACCAGCCCCAGCATTTT
TRBJ2-7,TRBD2,TRBV5-6,-,CASSLGPTSGGGEQYF,TGTGCCAGCAGCCTCGGCCCCACCAGCGGGGGTGGGGAGCAGTACTTC
TRBJ2-7,TRBD1,TRBV2,few,CASSSSGQGFSEQYF,TGTGCCAGCAGTTCTTCAGGACAGGGTTTTAGTGAGCAGTACTTC
TRBJ2-2,TRBD1,TRBV2,-,CASSTGTGSGELFF,TGTGCCAGCAGCACCGGGACAGGGTCCGGGGAGCTGTTTTTT
TRBJ2-3,TRBD2,TRBV2,-,CASSEVRAGGTDTQYF,TGTGCCAGCAGTGAAGTGAGGGCGGGGGGCACAGATACGCAGTATTTT